The 2 T cell receptor beta chains below come from one sample, sequenced in a study of CD8 T cells in ankylosing spondylitis (TCRdb year 2017). Library construction relied on 5' RACE. Sequencing instrument: Illumina HiSeq 2500. The raw public data were reprocessed by TCRdb itself: fastp quality trimming at Q25, MiXCR clonotype calling, in-frame beta chains only. Duplicate CDR3 protein sequences are folded into a single record with the most common DNA and genes. This sample holds about 140,000 distinct CDR3 sequences; 7% to 9% were observed only once. The top ten clones comprise approximately 6.8% of the sample. Sequencing was done on a sample of synovial fluid, either unsorted or a sorted T cell fraction (not recorded which). The receptors derive from a male donor with ankylosing spondylitis.

The rearrangement uses TRBV20-1 and TRBJ1-2; D remains unclear. Germline lookup yields CDR1 DFQATT and CDR2 SNEGSKA (reference sequence). Trimming removed 7 bases from V and 2 bases from J, with 20 bases in between. The CDR3 loop spans 15 amino acids. The CDR3 DNA follows: TGCAGTGGTCTAAGGGCAGACTGGAAAAACTATGGCTACACCTTC. It codes for CSGLRADWKNYGYTF.

The chain recombines TRBV30 with TRBJ2-1, with D hard to call. CDR1 and CDR2 (germline): GTSNPN, SVGIG (reference sequence). V dropped 1 base and J dropped 5 bases, with 9 bases sitting between them. CDR3 length: 13 residues. The CDR3, as DNA: TGTGCCTGGAGTGGGGTAGGTGACAATGAGCAGTTCTTC. This encodes CAWSGVGDNEQFF.